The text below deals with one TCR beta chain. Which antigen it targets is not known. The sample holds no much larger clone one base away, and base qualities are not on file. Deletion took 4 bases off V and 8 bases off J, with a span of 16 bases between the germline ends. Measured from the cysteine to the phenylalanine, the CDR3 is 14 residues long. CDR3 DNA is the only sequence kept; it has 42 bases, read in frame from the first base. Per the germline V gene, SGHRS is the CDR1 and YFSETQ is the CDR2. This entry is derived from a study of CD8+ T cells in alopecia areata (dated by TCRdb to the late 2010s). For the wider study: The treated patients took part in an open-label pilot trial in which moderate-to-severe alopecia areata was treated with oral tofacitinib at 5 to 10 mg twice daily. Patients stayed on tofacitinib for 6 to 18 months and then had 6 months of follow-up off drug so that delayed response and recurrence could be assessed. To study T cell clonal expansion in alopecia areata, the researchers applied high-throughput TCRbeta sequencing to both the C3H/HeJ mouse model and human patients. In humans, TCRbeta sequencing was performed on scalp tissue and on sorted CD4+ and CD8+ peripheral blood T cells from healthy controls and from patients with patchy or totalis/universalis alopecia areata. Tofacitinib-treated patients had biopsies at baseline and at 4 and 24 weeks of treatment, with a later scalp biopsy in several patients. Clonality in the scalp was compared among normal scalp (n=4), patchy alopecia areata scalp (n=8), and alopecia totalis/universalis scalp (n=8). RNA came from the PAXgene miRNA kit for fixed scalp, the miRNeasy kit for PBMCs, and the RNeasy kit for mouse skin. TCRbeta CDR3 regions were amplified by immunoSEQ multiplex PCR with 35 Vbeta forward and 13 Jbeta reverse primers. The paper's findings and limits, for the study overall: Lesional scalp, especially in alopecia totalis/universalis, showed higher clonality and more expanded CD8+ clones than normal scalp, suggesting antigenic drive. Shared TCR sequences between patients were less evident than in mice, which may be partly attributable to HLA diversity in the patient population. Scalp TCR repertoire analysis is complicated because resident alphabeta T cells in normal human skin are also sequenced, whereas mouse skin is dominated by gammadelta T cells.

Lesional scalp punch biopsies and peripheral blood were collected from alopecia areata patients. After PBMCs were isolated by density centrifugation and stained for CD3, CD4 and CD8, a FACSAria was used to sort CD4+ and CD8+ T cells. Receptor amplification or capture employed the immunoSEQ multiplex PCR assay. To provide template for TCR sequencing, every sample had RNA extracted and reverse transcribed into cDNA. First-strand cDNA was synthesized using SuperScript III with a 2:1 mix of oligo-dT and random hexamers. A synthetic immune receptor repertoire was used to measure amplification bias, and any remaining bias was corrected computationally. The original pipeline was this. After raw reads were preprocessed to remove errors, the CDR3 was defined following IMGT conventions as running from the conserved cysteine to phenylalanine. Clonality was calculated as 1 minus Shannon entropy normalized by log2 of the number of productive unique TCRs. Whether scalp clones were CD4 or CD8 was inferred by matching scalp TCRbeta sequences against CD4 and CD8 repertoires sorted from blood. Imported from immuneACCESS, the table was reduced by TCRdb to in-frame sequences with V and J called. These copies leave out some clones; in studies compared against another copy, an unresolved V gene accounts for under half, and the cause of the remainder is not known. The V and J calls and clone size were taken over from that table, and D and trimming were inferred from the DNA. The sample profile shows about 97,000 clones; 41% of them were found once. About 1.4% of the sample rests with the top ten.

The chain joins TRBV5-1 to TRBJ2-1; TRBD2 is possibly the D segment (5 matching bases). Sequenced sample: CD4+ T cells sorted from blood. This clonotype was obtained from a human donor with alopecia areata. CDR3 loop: CASSEPSRGYEQFF. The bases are TGCGCCAGCAGCGAACCAAGTCGGGGATATGAGCAGTTCTTC.